This T cell receptor (beta chain) was retrieved from a study of blood T cells in healthy people across ages. This clonotype has only one observation. Its antigen is as yet unknown. The individuals who served as donors were healthy Caucasians living in Russia, aged roughly 6 to 95. Around 10 milliliters was the volume of peripheral blood drawn from each donor. CDR1 is DFQATT and CDR2 is SNEGSKA in the germline V gene (reference sequence). CDR3 length: 14 residues. Trimming removed 6 bases at V and 0 bases at J, with 12 bases between. PCR was performed a second time for about 7 to 12 cycles using a sample-barcoded 5' primer and a J-beta primer mix. Carrying 12 random nucleotides, a template-switch adaptor labeled each individual cDNA molecule. TCRdb reprocessed the 5' RACE reads via MiXCR and lists one record per CDR3 protein. The sample gives roughly 2 million distinct CDR3 sequences, around half of which show up once; around 2.1% is in the top ten.

Study-wide results and caveats: Donor CMV status, an unknown factor, possibly confounded changes in expanded clonotypes.

The sequenced sample consisted of blood. The receptor comes from a woman in her thirties or forties in good health. The V and J genes are TRBV20-1 and TRBJ1-5; D remains unclear. The CDR3 DNA is TGCAGTGCCCCGGTGGACTCTAGCAATCAGCCCCAGCATTTT. Translated: CSAPVDSSNQPQHF.